The 15 T cell receptor beta chains in this list originate from one sample, sequenced in a study of shared clonotypes between healthy human individuals. Sequencing was performed with immunoSEQ multiplex PCR; in TCRdb, only in-frame clones are kept and a portion is missing. The sample yields about 980,000 clones, over 60% seen once. Sequenced sample: memory CD4+ T cells sorted from blood. Subset given: CD45RA-negative fraction. The receptors here all came from a man aged 18 to 29 in good health.

The J gene is TRBJ2-7, the V gene TRBV5-6, with a weak D call TRBD2 (6 bases). This CDR3 spans 11 amino acids. V was pared by 5 bases and J by 12 bases, with 15 bases between. Germline CDR1 reads SGHDT; CDR2 reads YYEEEE. Here the CDR3 reads CASSPEGRGYF. The DNA for the CDR3 is TGTGCCAGCAGTCCCGAGGGGCGGGGGTACTTC.

The rearrangement links TRBV28 to TRBJ1-1; D remains unclear. This CDR3 spans 14 amino acids. Germline V gene data show CDR1 as MDHEN and CDR2 as SYDVKM. Trimming shortened V by 7 bases and J by 2 bases, and 14 bases separated the two germline ends. The CDR3 DNA sequence: TGTGCCAGCATTTATCCCGCGGGAAACACTGAAGCTTTCTTT. Amino acids: CASIYPAGNTEAFF.

CDR3: CASSLDASTDTQYF. Here the CDR3 DNA reads TGTGCCAGCAGCTTGGACGCGAGCACAGATACGCAGTATTTT. The gene calls are TRBV5-4 and TRBJ2-3; D is unresolved. V was pared by 0 bases and J by 0 bases, with 5 bases between. This CDR3 spans 14 amino acids. Germline V lookup: CDR1 SGHNT, CDR2 YYREEE (reference sequence). The variable domain in full, with the rest retrieved from reference TRBV5-4 and TRBJ2-3, is ETGVTQSPTHLIKTRGQQVTLRCSSQSGHNTVSWYQQALGQGPQFIFQYYREEENGRGNFPPRFSGLQFPNYSSELNVNALELDDSALYLCASSLDASTDTQYFGPGTRLTVL.

This clone came up a few times. The chain joins TRBV5-4 to TRBJ2-5; weak D call: TRBD2 (6 bases). Deletions cut 2 bases from V and 2 bases from J, with 13 bases between. Germline CDR1 SGHNT, CDR2 YYREEE (reference sequence). The CDR3 covers 15 residues. This CDR3 reads CASSLIGTQQETQYF. The CDR3 bases are TGTGCCAGCAGCTTAATAGGGACTCAGCAAGAGACCCAGTACTTC.

V gene TRBV2 combines with J gene TRBJ1-4; 7 positions agree with TRBD1. With V trimmed by 7 bases and J by 8 bases, 10 bases remained unmatched. Germline loops: CDR1 SNHLY, CDR2 FYNNEI. The CDR3 has 14 amino acids. The chain's CDR3 is CASNLQGRGEKLFF. The CDR3 DNA reads TGTGCCAGCAATCTACAGGGGAGAGGGGAAAAACTGTTTTTT.

The chain combines TRBV5-4 with TRBJ1-1, with D unresolved. V was cut by 2 bases and J by 7 bases, with 12 bases left in between. The CDR3 has 13 amino acids. Germline CDR1 is SGHNT and CDR2 is YYREEE (reference sequence). The CDR3 loop reads CASSLGREGEAFF. The CDR3, as DNA: TGTGCCAGCAGCTTAGGTCGAGAGGGTGAAGCTTTCTTT.

This sequence joins TRBV11-3 and TRBJ2-7; D not resolved. Germline V gene sequence: CDR1 SGHNT, CDR2 YENEEA. V lost 3 bases and J 0 bases, leaving 12 bases between the germline ends. The CDR3 runs 15 residues. The CDR3 is CASSFLGRSSYEQYF. The CDR3 DNA follows: TGTGCCAGCAGCTTCCTGGGCAGGTCCTCCTACGAGCAGTACTTC.

This rearrangement joins TRBV2 to TRBJ2-5, with a possible D match to TRBD2 (6 bases). CDR3 length equals 17 residues. Trimming removed 0 bases at V and 4 bases at J, with 18 bases between. Germline CDR1 reads SNHLY; CDR2 reads FYNNEI. As DNA, the CDR3 is TGTGCCAGCAGTGAAGCGAGTTATAAGGGAGGAGGAGAGACCCAGTACTTC. It translates to CASSEASYKGGGETQYF. The whole variable domain, filled in from reference TRBV2 and TRBJ2-5, reads EPEVTQTPSHQVTQMGQEVILRCVPISNHLYFYWYRQILGQKVEFLVSFYNNEISEKSEIFDDQFSVERPDGSNFTLKIRSTKLEDSAMYFCASSEASYKGGGETQYFGPGTRLLVL.

CDR3 DNA: TGTGCCAGCAGCCCCGACAGCCGACCCTACGAGCAGTACTTC. Its protein is CASSPDSRPYEQYF. This rearrangement joins TRBV7-6 to TRBJ2-7; possible D gene TRBD1, 5 bases. V was clipped by 5 bases and J by 2 bases, with 13 bases between them. The CDR3 is made up of 14 amino acids. Germline V gene lookup returns CDR1 SGHVS and CDR2 FNYEAQ. The variable domain in full, completed from reference TRBV7-6 and TRBJ2-7, reads GAGVSQSPRYKVTKRGQDVALRCDPISGHVSLYWYRQALGQGPEFLTYFNYEAQQDKSGLPNDRFSAERPEGSISTLTIQRTEQRDSAMYRCASSPDSRPYEQYFGPGTRLTVT.

This clone was seen only a few times. The chain carries TRBV30 and TRBJ1-6; D is ambiguous. V was shortened by 1 base and J by 7 bases, with 5 bases between the two germline ends. The V gene's germline CDR1 is GTSNPN and CDR2 SVGIG (reference sequence). The CDR3 loop spans 12 amino acids. CDR3 protein: CAWSGSNSPLHF. CDR3 DNA sequence: TGTGCCTGGAGTGGCTCGAATTCACCCCTCCACTTT.

CDR3 sequence reads: CASSVGDRRSSGNTIYF. CDR3 coding DNA: TGTGCCAGCAGCGTAGGCGACAGGCGTTCCTCTGGAAACACCATATATTTT. The chain combines TRBV9 with TRBJ1-3; maybe TRBD1 (6 bases). Trimming took off 0 bases at V and 0 bases at J, with 13 bases between the two ends. Germline-derived CDR1 and CDR2 are SGDLS and YYNGEE. This CDR3 has 17 residues.

The rearrangement uses TRBV9 and TRBJ1-4, with a possible D match to TRBD1 (5 bases). The CDR3 spans 12 residues. V lost 3 bases, J lost 8 bases, and 8 bases lay in between. Germline CDR1 is SGDLS and CDR2 is YYNGEE. DNA of the CDR3: TGTGCCAGCAGCGGGGGCTGGGAAAAACTGTTTTTT. Translating it yields CASSGGWEKLFF. The whole variable domain, remainder taken from reference TRBV9 and TRBJ1-4, is DSGVTQTPKHLITATGQRVTLRCSPRSGDLSVYWYQQSLDQGLQFLIQYYNGEERAKGNILERFSAQQFPDLHSELNLSSLELGDSALYFCASSGGWEKLFFGSGTQLSVL.

The chain uses TRBV5-1 and TRBJ2-1; a possible D gene is TRBD1 (6 bases). CDR1 is SGHRS, CDR2 YFSETQ, per germline. Trimming removed 0 bases from V and 12 bases from J, with 16 bases in between. This CDR3 comprises 14 residues. The CDR3 sequence: CASSLADGGRGQFF. The CDR3 DNA sequence: TGCGCCAGCAGCTTGGCCGATGGGGGCCGGGGGCAGTTCTTC.

V is TRBV6-1 and J is TRBJ2-3; D might be TRBD1 (6 bases). There are 15 residues in the CDR3. V shed 5 bases and J shed 2 bases, with 14 bases lying between them. The germline gives CDR1 MNHNS, CDR2 SASEGT. CDR3 nucleotide sequence: TGTGCCAGCAGTACACAGGACAGAATCACAGATACGCAGTATTTT. The encoded protein is CASSTQDRITDTQYF.

The V and J genes are TRBV6-6 and TRBJ2-5; D ambiguous. Between the trimmed V and J ends, which lost 3 bases and 0 bases, there was a span of 2 bases. Per the germline V gene, CDR1 is MNHNY and CDR2 is SVGAGI (reference sequence). CDR3 size: 12 residues. CDR3 sequence: CASSYNQETQYF. For the CDR3, the DNA is TGTGCCAGCAGTTATAACCAAGAGACCCAGTACTTC.